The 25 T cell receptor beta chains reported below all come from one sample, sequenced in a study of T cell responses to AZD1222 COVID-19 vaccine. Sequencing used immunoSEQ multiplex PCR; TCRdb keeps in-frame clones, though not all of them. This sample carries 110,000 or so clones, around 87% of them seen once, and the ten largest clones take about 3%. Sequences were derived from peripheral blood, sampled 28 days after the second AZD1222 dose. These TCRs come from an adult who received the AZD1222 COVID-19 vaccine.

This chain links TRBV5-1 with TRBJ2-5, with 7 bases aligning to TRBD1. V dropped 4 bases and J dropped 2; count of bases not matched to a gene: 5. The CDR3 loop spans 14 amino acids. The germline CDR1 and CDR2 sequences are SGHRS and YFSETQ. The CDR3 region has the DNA TGCGCCAGCAGCCGGGACAGTATGCAAGAGACCCAGTACTTC. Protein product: CASSRDSMQETQYF.

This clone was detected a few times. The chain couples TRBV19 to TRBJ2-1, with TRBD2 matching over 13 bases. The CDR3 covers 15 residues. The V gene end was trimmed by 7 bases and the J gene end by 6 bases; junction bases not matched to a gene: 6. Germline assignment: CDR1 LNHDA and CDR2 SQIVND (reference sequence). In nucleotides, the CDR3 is TGTGCCAGTATTCGGACTAGCGGGGGAGGCAATGAGCAGTTCTTC. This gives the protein CASIRTSGGGNEQFF. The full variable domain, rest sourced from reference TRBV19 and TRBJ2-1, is DGGITQSPKYLFRKEGQNVTLSCEQNLNHDAMYWYRQDPGQGLRLIYYSQIVNDFQKGDIAEGYSVSREKKESFPLTVTSAQKNPTAFYLCASIRTSGGGNEQFFGPGTRLTVL.

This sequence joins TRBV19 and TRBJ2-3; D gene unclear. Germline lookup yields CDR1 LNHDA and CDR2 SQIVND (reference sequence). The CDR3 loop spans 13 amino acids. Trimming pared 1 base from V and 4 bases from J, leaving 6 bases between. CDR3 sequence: CASSIAGPDTQYF. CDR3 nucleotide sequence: TGTGCCAGTAGTATAGCCGGTCCAGATACGCAGTATTTT.

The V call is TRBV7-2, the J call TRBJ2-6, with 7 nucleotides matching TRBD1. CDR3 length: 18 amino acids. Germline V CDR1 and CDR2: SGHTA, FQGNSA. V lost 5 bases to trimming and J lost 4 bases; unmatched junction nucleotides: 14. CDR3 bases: TGTGCCAGCAGCCGGGACAGCAATCTCCTGCCCGGGGCCAACGTCCTGACTTTC. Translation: CASSRDSNLLPGANVLTF. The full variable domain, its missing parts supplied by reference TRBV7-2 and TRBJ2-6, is GAGVSQSPSNKVTEKGKDVELRCDPISGHTALYWYRQSLGQGLEFLIYFQGNSAPDKSGLPSDRFSAERTGGSVSTLTIQRTQQEDSAVYLCASSRDSNLLPGANVLTFGAGSRLTVL.

The CDR3, as DNA: TGTGCCAGCCGGGACAGGGCTAATGAAAAACTGTTTTTT. Translation: CASRDRANEKLFF. The J gene is TRBJ1-4, the V gene TRBV6-5, with 9 nucleotides matching TRBD1. The J segment lost 3 bases and the V segment lost 8 bases, leaving 1 base of the junction unmatched. This CDR3 region has 13 residues. Per germline, CDR1 MNHEY and CDR2 SVGAGI.

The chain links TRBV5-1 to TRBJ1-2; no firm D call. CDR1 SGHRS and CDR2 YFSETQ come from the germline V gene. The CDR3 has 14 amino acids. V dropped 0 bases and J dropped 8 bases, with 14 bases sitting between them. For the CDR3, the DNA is TGCGCCAGCAGCTTGGAGCCCGGGGTGTGGGGCTACACCTTC. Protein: CASSLEPGVWGYTF.

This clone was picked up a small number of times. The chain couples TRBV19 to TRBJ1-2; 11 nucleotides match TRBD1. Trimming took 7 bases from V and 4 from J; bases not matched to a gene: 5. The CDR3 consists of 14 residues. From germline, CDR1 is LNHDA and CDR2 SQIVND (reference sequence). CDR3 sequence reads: CASTTGTGGYGYTF. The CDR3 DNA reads TGTGCCAGTACTACCGGGACAGGGGGCTATGGCTACACCTTC. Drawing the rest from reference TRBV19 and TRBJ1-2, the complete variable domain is DGGITQSPKYLFRKEGQNVTLSCEQNLNHDAMYWYRQDPGQGLRLIYYSQIVNDFQKGDIAEGYSVSREKKESFPLTVTSAQKNPTAFYLCASTTGTGGYGYTFGSGTRLTVV.

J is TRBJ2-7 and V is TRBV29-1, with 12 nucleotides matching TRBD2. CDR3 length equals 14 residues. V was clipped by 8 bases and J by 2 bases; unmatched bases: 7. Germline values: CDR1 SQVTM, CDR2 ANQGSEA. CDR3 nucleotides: TGCAGCATGACTAGCGGGGGTTCCGCCTACGAGCAGTACTTC. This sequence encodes CSMTSGGSAYEQYF.

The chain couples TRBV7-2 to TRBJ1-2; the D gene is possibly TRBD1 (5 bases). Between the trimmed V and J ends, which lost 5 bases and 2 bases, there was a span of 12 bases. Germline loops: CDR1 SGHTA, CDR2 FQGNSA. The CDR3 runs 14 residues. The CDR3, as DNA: TGTGCCAGCAGCAGACCAGGGCCCAACTATGGCTACACCTTC. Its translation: CASSRPGPNYGYTF.

In DNA, the CDR3 is TGTGCCAGCAGCTTTGGCAGGGGAGATACGCAGTATTTT. As protein: CASSFGRGDTQYF. The chain uses TRBV7-9 and TRBJ2-3; tentatively, D is TRBD1 (6 bases). The CDR3 extends over 13 amino acids. Trimming left V 3 bases short and J 5 bases short, with 9 bases between. CDR1 SEHNR and CDR2 FQNEAQ come from the germline V gene (reference sequence).

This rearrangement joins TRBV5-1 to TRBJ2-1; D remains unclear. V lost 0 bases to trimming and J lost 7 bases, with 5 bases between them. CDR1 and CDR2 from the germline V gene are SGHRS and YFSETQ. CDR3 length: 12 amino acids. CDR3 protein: CASSLAGNEQFF. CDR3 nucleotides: TGCGCCAGCAGCTTGGCTGGGAATGAGCAGTTCTTC.

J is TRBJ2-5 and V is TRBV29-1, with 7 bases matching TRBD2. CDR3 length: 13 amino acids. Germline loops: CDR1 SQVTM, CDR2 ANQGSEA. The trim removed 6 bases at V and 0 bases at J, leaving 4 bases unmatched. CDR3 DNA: TGCAGCGTGTGGAGCGGGGACCAAGAGACCCAGTACTTC. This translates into CSVWSGDQETQYF.

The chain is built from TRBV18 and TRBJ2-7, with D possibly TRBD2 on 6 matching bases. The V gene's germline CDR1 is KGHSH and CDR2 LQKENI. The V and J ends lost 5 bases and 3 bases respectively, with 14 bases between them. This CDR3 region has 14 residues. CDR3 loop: CASSAGLGDYEQYF. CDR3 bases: TGTGCCAGCTCAGCGGGGTTGGGAGACTACGAGCAGTACTTC.

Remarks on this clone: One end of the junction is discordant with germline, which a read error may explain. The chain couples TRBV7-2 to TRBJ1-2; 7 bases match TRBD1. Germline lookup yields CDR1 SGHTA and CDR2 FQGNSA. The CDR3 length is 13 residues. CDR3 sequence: CASSPYTGTAIYF. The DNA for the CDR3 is TGTGCCAGCAGCCCGTATACCGGGACAGCCATCTACTTC.

The CDR3 DNA is TGTGCCAGCAGCTTAGACGGGGGTTCACCCCTCCACTTT. Translating it yields CASSLDGGSPLHF. The chain recombines TRBV7-2 with TRBJ1-6; possibly TRBD1 for D (5 bases). CDR3 length: 13 amino acids. Germline CDR1 reads SGHTA; CDR2 reads FQGNSA. V was clipped by 1 base and J by 9 bases, with 7 bases between them.

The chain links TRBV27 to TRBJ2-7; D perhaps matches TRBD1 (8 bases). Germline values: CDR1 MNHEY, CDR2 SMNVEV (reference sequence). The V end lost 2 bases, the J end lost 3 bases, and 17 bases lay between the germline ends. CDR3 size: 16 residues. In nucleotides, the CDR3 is TGTGCCAGCAGTTTAGGATGGACAGGGAGGGTCTACGAGCAGTACTTC. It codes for CASSLGWTGRVYEQYF.

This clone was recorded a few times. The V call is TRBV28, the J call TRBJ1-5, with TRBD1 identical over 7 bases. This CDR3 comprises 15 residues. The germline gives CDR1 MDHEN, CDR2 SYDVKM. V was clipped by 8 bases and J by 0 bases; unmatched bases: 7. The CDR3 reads CASLGQSSSNQPQHF. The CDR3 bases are TGTGCCAGCCTGGGACAGAGCTCTAGCAATCAGCCCCAGCATTTT. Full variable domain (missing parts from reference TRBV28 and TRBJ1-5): DVKVTQSSRYLVKRTGEKVFLECVQDMDHENMFWYRQDPGLGLRLIYFSYDVKMKEKGDIPEGYSVSREKKERFSLILESASTNQTSMYLCASLGQSSSNQPQHFGDGTRLSIL.

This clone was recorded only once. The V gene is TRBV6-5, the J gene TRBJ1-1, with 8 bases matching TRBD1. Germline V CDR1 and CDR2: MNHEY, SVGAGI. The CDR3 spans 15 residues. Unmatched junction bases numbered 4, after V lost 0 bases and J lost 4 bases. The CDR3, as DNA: TGTGCCAGCAGTTACTCTTTTGACAGGGGCACTGAAGCTTTCTTT. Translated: CASSYSFDRGTEAFF.

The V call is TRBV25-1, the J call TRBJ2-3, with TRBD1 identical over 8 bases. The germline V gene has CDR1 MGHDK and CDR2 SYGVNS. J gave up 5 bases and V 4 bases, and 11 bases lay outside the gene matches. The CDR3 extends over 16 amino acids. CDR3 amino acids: CASSGARTGRGDTQYF. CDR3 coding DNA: TGTGCCAGCAGTGGGGCCAGGACAGGGCGTGGAGATACGCAGTATTTT. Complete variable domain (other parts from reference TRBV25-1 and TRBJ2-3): EADIYQTPRYLVIGTGKKITLECSQTMGHDKMYWYQQDPGMELHLIHYSYGVNSTEKGDLSSESTVSRIRTEHFPLTLESARPSHTSQYLCASSGARTGRGDTQYFGPGTRLTVL.

CDR3 DNA: TGTGCCAGCAGCTTGGAGGTTGGTCGGGTCTCTGGAAACACCATATATTTT. This sequence encodes CASSLEVGRVSGNTIYF. V usage is TRBV5-6 and J usage is TRBJ1-3, with unresolved D. The V gene lost 0 bases and the J gene lost 0 bases, with 13 bases spanning the gap. From germline, CDR1 is SGHDT and CDR2 YYEEEE. This CDR3 spans 17 amino acids.

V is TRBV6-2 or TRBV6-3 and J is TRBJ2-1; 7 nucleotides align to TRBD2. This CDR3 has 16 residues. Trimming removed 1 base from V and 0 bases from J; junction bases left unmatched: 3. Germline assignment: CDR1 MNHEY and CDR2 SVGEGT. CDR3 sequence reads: CASSYYGGSSYNEQFF. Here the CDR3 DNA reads TGTGCCAGCAGTTACTACGGGGGGAGCTCCTACAATGAGCAGTTCTTC.

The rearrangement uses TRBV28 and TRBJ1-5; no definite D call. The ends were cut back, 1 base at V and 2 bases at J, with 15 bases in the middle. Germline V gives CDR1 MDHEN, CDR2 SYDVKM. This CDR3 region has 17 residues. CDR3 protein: CASSLFARKGGNQPQHF. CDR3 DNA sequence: TGTGCCAGCAGTTTATTCGCCCGAAAAGGTGGCAATCAGCCCCAGCATTTT.

The DNA of the CDR3 is TGTGCCAGCAGCCCCCCCTGGGGGGGGACCTCAGATACGCAGTATTTT. This translates into CASSPPWGGTSDTQYF. The chain carries TRBV3-1 (or the pseudogene TRBV3-2) and TRBJ2-3; 7 bases fit TRBD2. CDR3 length: 16 amino acids. CDR1 is LGHDT and CDR2 is YNNKEL in the germline V gene (reference sequence). The V and J ends lost 4 bases and 4 bases, in that order; junction bases with no gene match: 11.

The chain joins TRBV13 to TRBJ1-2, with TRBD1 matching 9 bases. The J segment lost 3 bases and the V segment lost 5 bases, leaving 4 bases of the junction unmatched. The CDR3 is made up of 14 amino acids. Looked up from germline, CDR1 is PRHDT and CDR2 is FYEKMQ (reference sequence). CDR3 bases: TGTGCCAGCAGCACACAGGGGGCAGACTATGGCTACACCTTC. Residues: CASSTQGADYGYTF.

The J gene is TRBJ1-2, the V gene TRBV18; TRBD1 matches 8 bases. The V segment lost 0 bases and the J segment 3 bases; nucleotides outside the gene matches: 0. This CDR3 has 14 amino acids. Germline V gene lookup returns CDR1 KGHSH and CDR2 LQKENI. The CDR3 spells CASSPPDRDYGYTF. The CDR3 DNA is TGTGCCAGCTCACCACCGGACAGGGACTATGGCTACACCTTC.